The 20 T cell receptor beta chains below all came from one sample that was sequenced in a study of OX40 agonist ivuxolimab in advanced cancers. Receptor amplification or capture employed the immunoSEQ multiplex PCR assay. TCRdb limited this immuneACCESS table to in-frame rearrangements with V and J called. A share of clones is missing; checked studies link under half to unresolved V genes, and the rest is unexplained. A total of around 100,000 clones appear in this sample, 90% to 96% of them only once. The ten largest clones take up about 2% of the sample. Material: CD4+ or CD8+ T cells sorted from blood, obtained in a trial of the OX40 agonist ivuxolimab. The receptor source for this set is an adult with an advanced solid tumor such as melanoma, head and neck, liver or kidney cancer.

The CDR3 DNA is TGTGCCAGCAGCCAAGAGCCGGATAGCTCCTACAATGAGCAGTTCTTC. Its protein product is CASSQEPDSSYNEQFF. The chain joins TRBV4-2 to TRBJ2-1, with unresolved D. The V end was cut by 0 bases, the J end by 0 bases, with 9 bases between. CDR3 length: 16 amino acids. Germline-derived CDR1 and CDR2 are LGHNA and YNFKEQ.

The rearrangement joins TRBV28 to TRBJ1-3; no definite D call. The CDR3 extends over 16 amino acids. The ends were cut back, 3 bases at V and 0 bases at J, with 12 bases in the middle. Germline values: CDR1 MDHEN, CDR2 SYDVKM. This CDR3 reads CASSFRQWGSGNTIYF. For the CDR3, the DNA is TGTGCCAGCAGTTTTCGTCAATGGGGCTCTGGAAACACCATATATTTT.

The V call is TRBV6-4, the J call TRBJ2-2; 8 nucleotides match TRBD1. V lost 8 bases and J lost 5; bases outside the gene matches: 7. The CDR3 sequence is 14 residues long. The germline gives CDR1 MRHNA, CDR2 SNTAGT. The CDR3 DNA reads TGTGCCAGCGGAGCAGGGGGCTGGACCGGGGAGCTGTTTTTT. Protein product: CASGAGGWTGELFF.

The chain combines TRBV13 with TRBJ1-1, with D hard to call. V lost 5 bases and J 6 bases, leaving 22 bases between the germline ends. The CDR3 is 16 amino acids. Germline V lookup: CDR1 PRHDT, CDR2 FYEKMQ (reference sequence). The CDR3 DNA follows: TGTGCCAGCAGCCCTAGTTTATATGAGGAAAGGGCTGAAGCTTTCTTT. Translated, it gives CASSPSLYEERAEAFF.

This chain uses TRBV7-9 with TRBJ2-3; TRBD2 might be the D (5 bases). The CDR3 extends over 15 amino acids. V lost 7 bases to trimming and J lost 2 bases, with 16 bases between them. CDR1 and CDR2 from the germline V gene are SEHNR and FQNEAQ (reference sequence). CDR3 in amino acids: CASNDGRGYTDTQYF. The CDR3 bases are TGTGCCAGCAACGACGGAAGAGGGTACACAGATACGCAGTATTTT.

This clone was seen only a few times. The rearrangement joins TRBV6-5 to TRBJ1-4; possible D gene TRBD1, 5 bases. Per the germline V gene, CDR1 is MNHEY and CDR2 is SVGAGI. The length of the CDR3 is 14 residues. V lost 0 bases and J lost 6, with 8 bases in between. The CDR3 loop reads CASSYSSGDEKLFF. Here the CDR3 DNA reads TGTGCCAGCAGTTACTCGTCGGGGGATGAAAAACTGTTTTTT.

The rearrangement uses TRBV2 and TRBJ2-2; TRBD2 is a possible D gene (7 bases). Per germline, CDR1 SNHLY and CDR2 FYNNEI. Trimming cost V 7 bases and J 3 bases, with 15 bases left between them. CDR3 length equals 15 residues. CDR3 bases: TGTGCCAGCACCGAAGGGGGGGCAGACACCGGGGAGCTGTTTTTT. Amino acids: CASTEGGADTGELFF.

The chain uses TRBV28 and TRBJ2-3; D not resolved. V shed 5 bases and J shed 2 bases, with 20 bases lying between them. CDR1 is MDHEN and CDR2 is SYDVKM in the germline V gene. There are 17 residues in the CDR3. The CDR3 coding sequence is TGTGCCAGCAGTCCACGCATACCAGAATTCGACACAGATACGCAGTATTTT. Amino acid sequence: CASSPRIPEFDTDTQYF.

This chain connects TRBV18 to TRBJ2-7, with D unclear. This CDR3 comprises 14 residues. The V gene's germline CDR1 is KGHSH and CDR2 LQKENI. V lost 2 bases and J lost 0, with 8 bases in between. The CDR3 sequence: CASSPRADSYEQYF. CDR3 nucleotide sequence: TGTGCCAGCTCACCAAGGGCGGACTCCTACGAGCAGTACTTC. The full variable domain, completed using reference TRBV18 and TRBJ2-7, is NAGVMQNPRHLVRRRGQEARLRCSPMKGHSHVYWYRQLPEEGLKFMVYLQKENIIDESGMPKERFSAEFPKEGPSILRIQQVVRGDSAAYFCASSPRADSYEQYFGPGTRLTVT.

This rearrangement joins TRBV6-6 to TRBJ2-3, with a possible D match to TRBD1 (6 bases). Germline V gives CDR1 MNHNY, CDR2 SVGAGI (reference sequence). V lost 8 bases, J lost 0 bases, and 15 bases lay in between. CDR3 length: 15 amino acids. The CDR3 loop is CASEGNTGSTDTQYF. CDR3 sequence (DNA): TGTGCCAGCGAAGGAAACACAGGGAGCACAGATACGCAGTATTTT.

The chain couples TRBV28 to TRBJ1-3, with D uncertain. V lost 3 bases and J lost 0, with 6 bases in between. The germline CDR1 and CDR2 sequences are MDHEN and SYDVKM. The CDR3 extends over 14 amino acids. CDR3 protein: CASSFLGSGNTIYF. CDR3 DNA: TGTGCCAGCAGTTTCCTCGGCTCTGGAAACACCATATATTTT.

The rearrangement joins TRBV19 to TRBJ1-4; tentative D call: TRBD1 (6 bases). Germline CDR1 and CDR2: LNHDA and SQIVND (reference sequence). V lost 7 bases, J lost 8 bases, and 23 bases lay in between. The CDR3 is 16 residues long. CDR3 loop: CASTHRGGGAGEKLFF. DNA for the CDR3: TGTGCCAGTACCCACCGCGGGGGGGGCGCCGGGGAAAAACTGTTTTTT. Complete variable domain (other parts from reference TRBV19 and TRBJ1-4): DGGITQSPKYLFRKEGQNVTLSCEQNLNHDAMYWYRQDPGQGLRLIYYSQIVNDFQKGDIAEGYSVSREKKESFPLTVTSAQKNPTAFYLCASTHRGGGAGEKLFFGSGTQLSVL.

This rearrangement joins TRBV29-1 to TRBJ2-1; D call uncertain. The ends were cut back, 1 base at V and 8 bases at J, with 18 bases in the middle. Looked up from germline, CDR1 is SQVTM and CDR2 is ANQGSEA. The CDR3 is 15 amino acids. This CDR3 is CSVEGLAQIGYEQFF. CDR3 nucleotides: TGCAGCGTTGAAGGTTTGGCACAGATCGGTTATGAGCAGTTCTTC.

This chain uses TRBV27 with TRBJ2-2; possibly TRBD1 for D (6 bases). The CDR3 loop spans 14 amino acids. Deletions cut 5 bases from V and 5 bases from J, with 12 bases between. From germline, CDR1 is MNHEY and CDR2 SMNVEV (reference sequence). CDR3 residues: CASSVTGSTGELFF. The DNA of the CDR3 is TGTGCCAGCAGTGTCACAGGGTCAACCGGGGAGCTGTTTTTT.

With regard to this clone: A junction end diverges from the germline sequence, so it may reflect a read error. Other nucleotide sequences from this sample produce the same CDR3. The chain couples TRBV14 to TRBJ1-6, with 10 nucleotides matching TRBD1. Germline loops: CDR1 SGHDN, CDR2 FVKESK. This CDR3 comprises 15 residues. In DNA, the CDR3 is TGTGCCAGCAGCTGGGGACAGGGGTGGAATTCACCCCTCCACTTC. Residues: CASSWGQGWNSPLHF.

The genes are TRBV7-4 and TRBJ1-5; tentative D call: TRBD1 (6 bases). The CDR3 has 14 residues. Germline V gene data show CDR1 as SGHVT and CDR2 as SQSDAQ. V gave up 7 bases and J gave up 3 bases, with 13 bases separating them. The CDR3 region is CASTSDSFNQPQHF. The CDR3 bases are TGTGCCAGCACCTCGGACAGCTTCAATCAGCCCCAGCATTTT. The whole variable domain, filled in from reference TRBV7-4 and TRBJ1-5, reads GAGVSQSPRYKVAKRGRDVALRCDSISGHVTLYWYRQTLGQGSEVLTYSQSDAQRDKSGRPSGRFSAERPERSVSTLKIQRTEQGDSAVYLCASTSDSFNQPQHFGDGTRLSIL.

The sample holds a few counts of this clone. This chain links TRBV11-2 with TRBJ1-5; D is undetermined. The CDR3 is made up of 12 amino acids. CDR1 and CDR2 from the germline V gene are SGHAT and FQNNGV. V lost 1 base and J lost 9, with 7 bases in between. The chain's CDR3 is CASSLVSGPQHF. DNA of the CDR3: TGTGCCAGCAGCTTAGTGAGTGGGCCCCAGCATTTT.

The genes are TRBV21-1 and TRBJ2-6; the D segment call TRBD2 is taken from the table without a DNA check. TRBV21-1 is a pseudogene locus. This CDR3 comprises 20 residues. CDR3 in amino acids: CASSKVWGGSLTSGANVLTF. In DNA form, the CDR3 reads TGTGCCAGCAGCAAAGTTTGGGGAGGCAGTCTCACTTCTGGGGCCAACGTCCTGACTTTC.

This clone was detected only once. V is TRBV28 and J is TRBJ1-4; a possible D gene is TRBD1 (6 bases). The CDR3 has 16 residues. The germline V and J ends were trimmed by 1 base and 7 bases, with 16 bases remaining between them. CDR1 and CDR2 (germline): MDHEN, SYDVKM. CDR3 nucleotides: TGTGCCAGCAGTTTATCACAGGGCGGCCCTAGTGAAAAACTGTTTTTT. Protein product: CASSLSQGGPSEKLFF.

The chain is built from TRBV11-2 and TRBJ2-7; TRBD1 is a possible D gene (6 bases). CDR1 and CDR2 (germline): SGHAT, FQNNGV. The CDR3 loop spans 12 amino acids. V shed 8 bases and J shed 4 bases, with 12 bases lying between them. This chain's CDR3 is CASATGMYEQYF. CDR3 DNA: TGTGCCAGCGCAACAGGGATGTACGAGCAGTACTTC.